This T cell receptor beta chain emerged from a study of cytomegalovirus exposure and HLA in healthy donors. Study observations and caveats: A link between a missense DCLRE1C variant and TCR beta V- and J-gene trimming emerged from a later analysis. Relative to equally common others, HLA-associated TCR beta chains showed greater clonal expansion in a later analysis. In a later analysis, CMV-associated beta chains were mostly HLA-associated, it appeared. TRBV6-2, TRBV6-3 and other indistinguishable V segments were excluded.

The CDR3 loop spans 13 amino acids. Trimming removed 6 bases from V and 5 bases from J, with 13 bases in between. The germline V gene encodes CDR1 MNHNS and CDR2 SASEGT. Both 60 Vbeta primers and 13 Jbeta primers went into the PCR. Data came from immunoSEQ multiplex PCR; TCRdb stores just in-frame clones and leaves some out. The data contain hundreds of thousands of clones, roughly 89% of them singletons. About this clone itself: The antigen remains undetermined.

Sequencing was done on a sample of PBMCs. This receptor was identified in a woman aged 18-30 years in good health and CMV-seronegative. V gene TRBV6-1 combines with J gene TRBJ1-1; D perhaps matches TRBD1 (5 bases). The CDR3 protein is CASSQGRGTEAFF. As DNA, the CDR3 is TGTGCCAGCAGCCAGGGTCGCGGAACTGAAGCTTTCTTT.